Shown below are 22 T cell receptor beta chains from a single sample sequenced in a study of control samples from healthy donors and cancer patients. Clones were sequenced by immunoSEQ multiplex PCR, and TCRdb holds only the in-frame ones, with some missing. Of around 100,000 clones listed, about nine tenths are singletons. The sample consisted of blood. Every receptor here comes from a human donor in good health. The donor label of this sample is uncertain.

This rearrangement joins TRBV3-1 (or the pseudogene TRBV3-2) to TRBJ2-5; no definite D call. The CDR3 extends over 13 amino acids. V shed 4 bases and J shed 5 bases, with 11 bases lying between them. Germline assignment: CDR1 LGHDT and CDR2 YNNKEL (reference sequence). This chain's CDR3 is CASSLPIGETQYF. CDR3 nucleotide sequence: TGTGCCAGCAGCCTTCCTATAGGGGAGACCCAGTACTTC.

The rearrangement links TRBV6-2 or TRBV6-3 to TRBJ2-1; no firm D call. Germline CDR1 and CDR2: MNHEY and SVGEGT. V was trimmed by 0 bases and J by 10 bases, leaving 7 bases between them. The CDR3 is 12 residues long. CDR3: CASSYSGYEQFF. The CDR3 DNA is TGTGCCAGCAGTTACTCAGGATACGAGCAGTTCTTC.

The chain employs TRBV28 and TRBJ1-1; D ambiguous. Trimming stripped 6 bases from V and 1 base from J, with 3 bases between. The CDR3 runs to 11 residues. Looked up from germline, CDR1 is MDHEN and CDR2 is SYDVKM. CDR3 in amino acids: CASRSNTEAFF. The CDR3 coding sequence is TGTGCCAGCAGATCGAACACTGAAGCTTTCTTT.

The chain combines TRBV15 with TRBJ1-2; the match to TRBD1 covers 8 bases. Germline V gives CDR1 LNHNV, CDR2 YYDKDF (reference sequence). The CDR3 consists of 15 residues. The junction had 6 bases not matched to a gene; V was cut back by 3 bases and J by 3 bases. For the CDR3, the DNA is TGTGCCACCAGCAGGGGGGACAGGTCCGACTATGGCTACACCTTC. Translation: CATSRGDRSDYGYTF.

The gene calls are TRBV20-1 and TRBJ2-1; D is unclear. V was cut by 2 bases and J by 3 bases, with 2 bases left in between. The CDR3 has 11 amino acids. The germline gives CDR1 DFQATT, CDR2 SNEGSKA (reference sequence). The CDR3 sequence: CSARHYNEQFF. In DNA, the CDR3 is TGCAGTGCTAGACACTACAATGAGCAGTTCTTC.

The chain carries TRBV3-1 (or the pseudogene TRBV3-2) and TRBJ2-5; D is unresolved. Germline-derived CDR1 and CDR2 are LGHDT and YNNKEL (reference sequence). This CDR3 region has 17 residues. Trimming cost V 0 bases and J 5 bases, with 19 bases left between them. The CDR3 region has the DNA TGTGCCAGCAGCCAAGACCCTCCGCCCGAGATACGTGAGACCCAGTACTTC. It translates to CASSQDPPPEIRETQYF.

The CDR3 spells CASSFGGAEAFF. DNA for the CDR3: TGTGCCAGCAGTTTCGGGGGGGCTGAAGCTTTCTTT. This chain connects TRBV6-2 or TRBV6-3 to TRBJ1-1, with D possibly matching TRBD1 (5 bases). V shed 4 bases and J shed 6 bases, with 9 bases lying between them. The CDR3 is 12 residues long. CDR1 and CDR2 (germline): MNHEY, SVGEGT.

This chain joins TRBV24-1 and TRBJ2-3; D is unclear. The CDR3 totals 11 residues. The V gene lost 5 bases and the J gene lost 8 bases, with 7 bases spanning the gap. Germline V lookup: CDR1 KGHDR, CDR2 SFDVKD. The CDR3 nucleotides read TGTGCCACCAGTGTGGGTGGTACGCAGTATTTT. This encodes CATSVGGTQYF.

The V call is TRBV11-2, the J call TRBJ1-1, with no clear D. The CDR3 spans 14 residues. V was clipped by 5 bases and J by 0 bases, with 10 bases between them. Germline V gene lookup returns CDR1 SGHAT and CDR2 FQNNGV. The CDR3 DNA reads TGTGCCAGCAGCCAAGGCAGCATGAACACTGAAGCTTTCTTT. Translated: CASSQGSMNTEAFF.

The CDR3 sequence is CAWSAHRGPGSPLHF. In DNA form, the CDR3 reads TGTGCCTGGAGCGCCCACAGGGGGCCGGGTTCACCCCTCCACTTT. The rearrangement joins TRBV30 to TRBJ1-6; TRBD1 agrees at 9 bases. Trimming took 3 bases from V and 9 from J; bases not matched to a gene: 9. This CDR3 is built from 15 residues. Germline lookup yields CDR1 GTSNPN and CDR2 SVGIG (reference sequence).

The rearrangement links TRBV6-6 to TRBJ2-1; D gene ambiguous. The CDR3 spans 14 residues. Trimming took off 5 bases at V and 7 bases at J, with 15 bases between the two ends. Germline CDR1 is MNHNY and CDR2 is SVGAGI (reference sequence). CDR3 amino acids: CASSTPRVGNEQFF. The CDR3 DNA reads TGTGCCAGCAGTACCCCTAGGGTGGGGAATGAGCAGTTCTTC.

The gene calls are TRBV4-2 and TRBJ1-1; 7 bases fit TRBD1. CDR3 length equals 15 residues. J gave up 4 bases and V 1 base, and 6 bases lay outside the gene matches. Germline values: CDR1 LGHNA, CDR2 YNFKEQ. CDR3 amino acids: CASSQGTGTVTEAFF. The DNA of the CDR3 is TGTGCCAGCAGCCAAGGAACAGGGACAGTCACTGAAGCTTTCTTT.

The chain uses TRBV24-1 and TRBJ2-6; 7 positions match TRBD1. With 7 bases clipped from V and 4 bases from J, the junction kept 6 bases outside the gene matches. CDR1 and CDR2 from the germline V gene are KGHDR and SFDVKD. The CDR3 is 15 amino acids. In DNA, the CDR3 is TGTGCCACCAGCGACAGGGCGGCGGGGGCCAACGTCCTGACTTTC. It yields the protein CATSDRAAGANVLTF.

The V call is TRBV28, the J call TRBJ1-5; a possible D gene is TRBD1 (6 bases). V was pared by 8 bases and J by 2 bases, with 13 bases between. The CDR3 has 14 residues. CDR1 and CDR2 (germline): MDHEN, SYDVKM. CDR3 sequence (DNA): TGTGCCAGCGGCAGCGCAGGGGGCAATCAGCCCCAGCATTTT. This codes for CASGSAGGNQPQHF.

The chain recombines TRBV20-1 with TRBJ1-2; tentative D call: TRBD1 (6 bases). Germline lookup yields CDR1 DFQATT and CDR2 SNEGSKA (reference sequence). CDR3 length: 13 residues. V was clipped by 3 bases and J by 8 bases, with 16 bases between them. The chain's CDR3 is CSASGTGTGGYTF. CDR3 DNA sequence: TGCAGTGCTAGTGGTACAGGGACCGGCGGCTACACCTTC.

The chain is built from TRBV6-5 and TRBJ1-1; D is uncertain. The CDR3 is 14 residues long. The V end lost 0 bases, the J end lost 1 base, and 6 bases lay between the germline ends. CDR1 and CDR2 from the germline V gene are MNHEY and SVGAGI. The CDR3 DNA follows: TGTGCCAGCAGTTACTCGAACACGAACACTGAAGCTTTCTTT. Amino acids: CASSYSNTNTEAFF.

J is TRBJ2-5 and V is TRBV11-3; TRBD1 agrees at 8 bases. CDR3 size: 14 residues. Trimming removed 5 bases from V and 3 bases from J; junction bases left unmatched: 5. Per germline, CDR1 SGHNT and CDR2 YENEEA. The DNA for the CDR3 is TGTGCCAGCAGCGCAGGACAGGGTGAAGAGACCCAGTACTTC. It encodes CASSAGQGEETQYF.

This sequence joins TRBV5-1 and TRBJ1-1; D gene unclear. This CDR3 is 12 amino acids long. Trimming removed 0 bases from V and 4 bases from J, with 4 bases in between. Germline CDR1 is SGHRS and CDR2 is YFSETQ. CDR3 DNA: TGCGCCAGCAGCTTGGGCCCCACTGAAGCTTTCTTT. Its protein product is CASSLGPTEAFF.

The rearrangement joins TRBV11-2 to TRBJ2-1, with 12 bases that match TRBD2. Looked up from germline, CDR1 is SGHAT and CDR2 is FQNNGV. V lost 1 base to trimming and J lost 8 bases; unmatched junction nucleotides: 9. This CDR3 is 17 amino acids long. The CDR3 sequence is CASSLVRPSGGADEQFF. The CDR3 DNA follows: TGTGCCAGCAGCTTAGTTCGGCCTAGCGGGGGGGCTGATGAGCAGTTCTTC.

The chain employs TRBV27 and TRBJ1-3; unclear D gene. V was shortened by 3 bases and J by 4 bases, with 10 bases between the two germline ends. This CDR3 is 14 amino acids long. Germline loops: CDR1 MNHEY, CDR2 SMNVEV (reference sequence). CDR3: CASSFRGRGNTIYF. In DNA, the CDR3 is TGTGCCAGCAGTTTTAGAGGGCGAGGAAACACCATATATTTT.

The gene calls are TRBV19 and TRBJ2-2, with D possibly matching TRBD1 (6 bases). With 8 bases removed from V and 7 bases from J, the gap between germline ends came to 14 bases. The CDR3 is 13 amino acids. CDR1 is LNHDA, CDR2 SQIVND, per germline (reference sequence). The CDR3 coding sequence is TGTGCCAGTCAAATACAGGGTGTCGGGGAGCTGTTTTTT. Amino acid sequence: CASQIQGVGELFF.

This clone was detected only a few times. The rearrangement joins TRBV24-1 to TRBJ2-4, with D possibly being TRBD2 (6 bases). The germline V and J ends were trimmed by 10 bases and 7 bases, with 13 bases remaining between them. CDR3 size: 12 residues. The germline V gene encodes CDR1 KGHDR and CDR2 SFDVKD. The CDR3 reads CATRDSGNIQYF. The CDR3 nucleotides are TGTGCCACAAGGGACTCCGGCAACATTCAGTACTTC.